This T cell receptor (beta chain) was captured in a study of shared clonotypes between healthy human individuals. Whole-study results and caveats: The donor pool, a small one, limited the genetic and exposure-history diversity represented. Depth of sequencing was expected to influence donor clonotype sharing.

The replicate PCRs on unsorted PBMC were given approximately 300 ng DNA, which is 25,000 to 35,000 T cell genomes. The protocol was immunoSEQ multiplex PCR, while the TCRdb copy is restricted to in-frame clones and leaves out a portion. The sample has roughly 500,000 clones; 60% to 85% are singletons. V was clipped by 5 bases and J by 0 bases, with 17 bases between them. The CDR3 runs to 16 residues. Germline loops: CDR1 MNHEY, CDR2 SMNVEV (reference sequence). The donors were adults (healthy and HIV-negative) with no recent acute infections or vaccinations. A word on this clone: Its antigen remains unknown.

The chain employs TRBV27 and TRBJ2-7; D not certain. Sequenced: PBMCs. The sequence was collected from a woman in her thirties or forties in good health. Some clones in this sample may be carry-over from other donors' samples. CDR3 region: CASSAAGSALSYEQYF. The CDR3 DNA sequence: TGTGCCAGCAGTGCCGCCGGGTCAGCACTCTCCTACGAGCAGTACTTC.